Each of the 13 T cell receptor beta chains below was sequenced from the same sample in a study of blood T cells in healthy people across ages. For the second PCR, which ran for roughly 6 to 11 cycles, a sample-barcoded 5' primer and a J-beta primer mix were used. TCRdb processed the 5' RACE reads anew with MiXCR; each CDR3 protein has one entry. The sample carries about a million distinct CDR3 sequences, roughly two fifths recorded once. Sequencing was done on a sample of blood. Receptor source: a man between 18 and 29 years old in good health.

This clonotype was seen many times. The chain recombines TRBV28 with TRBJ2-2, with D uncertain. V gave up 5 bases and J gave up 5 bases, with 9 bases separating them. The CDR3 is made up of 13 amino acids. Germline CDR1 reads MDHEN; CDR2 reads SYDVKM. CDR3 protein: CASSPLLTGELFF. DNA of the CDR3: TGTGCCAGCAGTCCTTTACTTACCGGGGAGCTGTTTTTT.

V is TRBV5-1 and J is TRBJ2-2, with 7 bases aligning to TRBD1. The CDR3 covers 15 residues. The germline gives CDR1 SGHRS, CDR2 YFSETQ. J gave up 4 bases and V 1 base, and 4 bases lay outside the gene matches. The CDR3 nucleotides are TGCGCCAGCAGCTTGACAGGGGATTTCACCGGGGAGCTGTTTTTT. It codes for CASSLTGDFTGELFF.

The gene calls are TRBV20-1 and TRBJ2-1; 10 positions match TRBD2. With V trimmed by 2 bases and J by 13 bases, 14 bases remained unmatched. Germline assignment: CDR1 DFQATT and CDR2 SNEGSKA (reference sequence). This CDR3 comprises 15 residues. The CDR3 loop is CSARKPGAGGSDQFF. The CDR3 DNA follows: TGCAGTGCTAGAAAACCTGGAGCGGGGGGGTCCGACCAGTTCTTC.

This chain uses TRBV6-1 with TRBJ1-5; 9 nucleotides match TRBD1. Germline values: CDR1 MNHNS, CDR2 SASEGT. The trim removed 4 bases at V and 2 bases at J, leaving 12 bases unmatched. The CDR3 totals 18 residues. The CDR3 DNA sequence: TGTGCCAGCAGTGGAGGACAGGGGAGCATTTCGGGCAATCAGCCCCAGCATTTT. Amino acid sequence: CASSGGQGSISGNQPQHF.

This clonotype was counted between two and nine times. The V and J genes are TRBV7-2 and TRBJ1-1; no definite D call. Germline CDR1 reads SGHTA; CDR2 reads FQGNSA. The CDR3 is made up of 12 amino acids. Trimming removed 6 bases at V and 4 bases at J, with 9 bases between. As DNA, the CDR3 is TGTGCCAGCAGGAGGGTTGCCACTGAAGCTTTCTTT. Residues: CASRRVATEAFF.

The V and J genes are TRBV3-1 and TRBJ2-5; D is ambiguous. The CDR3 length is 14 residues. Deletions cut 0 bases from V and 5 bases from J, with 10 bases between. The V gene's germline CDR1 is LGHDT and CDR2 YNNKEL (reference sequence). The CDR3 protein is CASSQDWGSETQYF. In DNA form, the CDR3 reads TGTGCCAGCAGCCAAGATTGGGGTAGCGAGACCCAGTACTTC.

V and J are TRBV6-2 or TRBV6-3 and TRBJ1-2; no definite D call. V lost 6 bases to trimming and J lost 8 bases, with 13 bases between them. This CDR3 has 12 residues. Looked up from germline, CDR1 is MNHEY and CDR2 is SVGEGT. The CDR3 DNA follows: TGTGCCAGCAGCCCCGATAGGAGGGGCTACACCTTC. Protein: CASSPDRRGYTF.

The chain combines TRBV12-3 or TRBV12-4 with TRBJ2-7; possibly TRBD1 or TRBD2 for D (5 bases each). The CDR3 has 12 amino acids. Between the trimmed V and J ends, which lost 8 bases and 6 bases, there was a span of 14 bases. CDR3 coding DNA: TGTGCCAGCGGGGGAAGGATGCTCGAGCAGTACTTC. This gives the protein CASGGRMLEQYF.

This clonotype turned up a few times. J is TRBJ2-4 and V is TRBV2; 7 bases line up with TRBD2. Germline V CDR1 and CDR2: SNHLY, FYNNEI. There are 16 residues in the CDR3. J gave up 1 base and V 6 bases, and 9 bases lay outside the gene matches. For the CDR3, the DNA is TGTGCCAGCAGGTTCCGGGTGGGGGGGGCCAAAAACATTCAGTACTTC. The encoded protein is CASRFRVGGAKNIQYF.

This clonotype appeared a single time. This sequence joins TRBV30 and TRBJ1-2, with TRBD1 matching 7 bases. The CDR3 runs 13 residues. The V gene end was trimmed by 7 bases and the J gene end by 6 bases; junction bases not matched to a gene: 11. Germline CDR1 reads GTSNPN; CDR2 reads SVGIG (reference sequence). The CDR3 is CALNRGTLDGYTF. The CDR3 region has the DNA TGTGCCTTGAACAGGGGAACCCTCGATGGCTACACCTTC.

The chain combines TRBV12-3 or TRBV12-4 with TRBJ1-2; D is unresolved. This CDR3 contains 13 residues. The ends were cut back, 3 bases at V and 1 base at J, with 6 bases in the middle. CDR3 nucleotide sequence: TGTGCCAGCAGTTTCCCGGGTAACTATGGCTACACCTTC. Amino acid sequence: CASSFPGNYGYTF.

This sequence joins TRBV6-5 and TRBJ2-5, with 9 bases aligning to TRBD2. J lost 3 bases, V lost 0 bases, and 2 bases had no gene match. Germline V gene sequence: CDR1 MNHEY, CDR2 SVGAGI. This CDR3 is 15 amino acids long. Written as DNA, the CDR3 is TGTGCCAGCAGTTACTCCCTAGCGGGAAAAGAGACCCAGTACTTC. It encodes CASSYSLAGKETQYF.

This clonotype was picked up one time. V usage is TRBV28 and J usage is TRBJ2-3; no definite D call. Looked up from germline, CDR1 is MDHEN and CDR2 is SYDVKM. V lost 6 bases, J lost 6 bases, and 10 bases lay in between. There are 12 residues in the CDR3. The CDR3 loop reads CASRAPTDTQYF. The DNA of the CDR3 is TGTGCCAGCAGGGCCCCTACGGATACGCAGTATTTT.